This T cell receptor beta chain was obtained from a study of blood T cell repertoires in COVID-19. Study as a whole: Specimens from acute and convalescent COVID-19 originated in the United States, Italy and Spain.

Per the original data handling: Quantification of nucleated cells was approximated via reference gene primer amplification. Repertoires were generated with immunoSEQ multiplex PCR, while TCRdb's copy carries only in-frame clones and drops some. The D gene and trimming were derived from the DNA, and the V and J assignments and clone size from that table. The data hold some 200,000 clones, with 80% observed a single time. Sequenced material: peripheral blood. This clonotype was sampled from a human donor in a cohort sampled during active COVID-19.

The CDR3 sequence: CASTKTGGAKLSYEQYF. As DNA, the CDR3 is TGTGCCAGCACTAAGACCGGGGGGGCTAAGCTCTCCTACGAGCAGTACTTC. V is TRBV28 and J is TRBJ2-7; the match to TRBD2 covers 8 bases. CDR3 size: 17 residues. The V gene end was trimmed by 7 bases and the J gene end by 0 bases; junction bases not matched to a gene: 14. The V gene's germline CDR1 is MDHEN and CDR2 SYDVKM.